This record looks at one TCR beta chain sequence and its context. Its specificity is unknown. Whole-study results and caveats: The larger cohort examined one V-J beta rearrangement, not whole repertoires. Tumor-infiltrating Treg TCR alpha and beta sequences overlapped most with tumor naive CD4+ T cells, then blood naive.

The CDR3 runs to 14 residues. In germline, CDR1 is MNHNS, CDR2 SASEGT. V lost 1 base and J 0 bases, leaving 4 bases between the germline ends. Naive CD4+ T cells were purified with Tregs depleted by CD25. TCRdb re-derived calls from the 5' RACE reads in MiXCR, one entry per CDR3 protein. The sample shows approximately 21,000 distinct CDR3 sequences, 30% of them seen only once. The source material was tumor-infiltrating naive CD4+ T cells sorted from the breast tumor. The sample's subset: naive CD4+ T cells, CD4+CD45RA+CD25-. This chain connects TRBV6-1 to TRBJ2-4, with D unresolved. This sequence was found in a female donor with breast cancer. As DNA, the CDR3 is TGTGCCAGCAGTGAAGTCCTAGCCAAAAACATTCAGTACTTC. It codes for CASSEVLAKNIQYF.